The T cell receptor (beta chain) described here comes from a study of blood T cell repertoires in COVID-19. Study-level information: Both acute and convalescent COVID-19 samples were obtained from the United States, Italy and Spain. The cDNA or gDNA used as material had been derived from T cells, B-cell-depleted T cells, or PBMCs.

There are 15 residues in the CDR3. Trimming pared 8 bases from V and 9 bases from J, leaving 23 bases between. Germline assignment: CDR1 KGHSH and CDR2 LQKENI. As originally analysed: It was from reference gene primer amplification that nucleated cell counts were estimated. The repertoire was sequenced with immunoSEQ multiplex PCR; TCRdb's copy has only in-frame clones and lacks some. That table gives V, J and clone size, and the DNA gave D and trimming. The sample lists some 260,000 clones, 82% occurring once. J is TRBJ2-1 and V is TRBV18, with a possible D match to TRBD2 (6 bases). The clonotype originates from an elderly woman with active or convalescent COVID-19. The sample taken for sequencing was peripheral blood. CDR3 DNA: TGTGCCAGCCGCGGGACGATAGGGATTTATACTGAGCAGTTCTTC. Its protein is CASRGTIGIYTEQFF.